This note documents a single T cell receptor beta chain sequence. The antigen is unknown. PCR used 60 Vbeta primers and 13 Jbeta primers. The repertoire was sequenced with immunoSEQ multiplex PCR; TCRdb's copy has only in-frame clones and lacks some. The sample shows 200,000 or so clones, about 80% of them seen only once. This record belongs to a study of cytomegalovirus exposure and HLA in healthy donors. Across the whole study: Around 80 million unique TCR sequences came from HLA-typed donors in an early release.

Whole-study results and caveats: Donors belonging to an Asian-associated ancestry cluster reportedly showed fewer N-insertions in productive TCRs than the 666-donor mean, according to what a later analysis found. Later, TCR association rates were found to vary by HLA locus, highest for DRB1 and lowest for HLA-C.

V lost 5 bases, J lost 6 bases, and 5 bases stayed unmatched. CDR1 and CDR2 (germline): WNHNN, SYGVQD (reference sequence). This CDR3 has 14 residues. Sequenced input: PBMCs. The clonotype comes from a man between 18 and 35 years old in good health and CMV-seronegative. V usage is TRBV10-1 and J usage is TRBJ2-7; 12 nucleotides line up with TRBD2. CDR3 amino acids: CASSPGLAGTEQYF. The CDR3 coding sequence is TGCGCCAGCAGTCCTGGACTAGCGGGAACCGAGCAGTACTTC.